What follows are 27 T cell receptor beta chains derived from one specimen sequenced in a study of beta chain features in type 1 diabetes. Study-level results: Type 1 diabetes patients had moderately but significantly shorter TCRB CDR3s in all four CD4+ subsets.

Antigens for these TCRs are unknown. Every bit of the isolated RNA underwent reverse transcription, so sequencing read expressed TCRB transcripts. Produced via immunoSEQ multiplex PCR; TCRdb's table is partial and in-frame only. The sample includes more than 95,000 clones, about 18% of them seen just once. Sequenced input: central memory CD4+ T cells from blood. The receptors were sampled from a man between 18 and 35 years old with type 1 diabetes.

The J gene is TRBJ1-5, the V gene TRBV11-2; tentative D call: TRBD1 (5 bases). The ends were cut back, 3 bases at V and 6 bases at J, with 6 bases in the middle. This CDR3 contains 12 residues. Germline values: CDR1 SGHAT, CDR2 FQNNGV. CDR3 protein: CASSFQGQPQHF. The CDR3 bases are TGTGCCAGCAGCTTTCAGGGTCAGCCCCAGCATTTT.

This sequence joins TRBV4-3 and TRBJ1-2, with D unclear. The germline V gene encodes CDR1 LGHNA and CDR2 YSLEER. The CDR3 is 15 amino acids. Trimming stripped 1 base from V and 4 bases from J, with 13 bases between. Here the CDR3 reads CASSQVGSRGYGYTF. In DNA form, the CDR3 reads TGCGCCAGCAGCCAAGTGGGAAGCCGAGGCTATGGCTACACCTTC.

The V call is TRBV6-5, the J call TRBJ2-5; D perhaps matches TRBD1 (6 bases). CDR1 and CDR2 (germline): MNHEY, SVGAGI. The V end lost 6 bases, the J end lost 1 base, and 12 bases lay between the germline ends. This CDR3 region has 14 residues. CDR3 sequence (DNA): TGTGCCAGCAGCCCGGGACATTCCCAAGAGACCCAGTACTTC. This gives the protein CASSPGHSQETQYF.

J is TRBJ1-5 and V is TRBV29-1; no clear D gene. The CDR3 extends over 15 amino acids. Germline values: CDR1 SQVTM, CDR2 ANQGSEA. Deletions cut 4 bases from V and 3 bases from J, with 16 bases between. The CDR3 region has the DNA TGCAGCGTTGTTGATAACACGGGGATCAATCAGCCCCAGCATTTT. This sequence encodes CSVVDNTGINQPQHF.

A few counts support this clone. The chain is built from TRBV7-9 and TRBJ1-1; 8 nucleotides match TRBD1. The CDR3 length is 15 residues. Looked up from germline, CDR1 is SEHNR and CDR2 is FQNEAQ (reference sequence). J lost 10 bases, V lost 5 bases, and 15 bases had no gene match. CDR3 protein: CASSTRQGPTGGAFF. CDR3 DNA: TGTGCCAGCAGCACCCGACAGGGGCCTACAGGTGGAGCTTTCTTT.

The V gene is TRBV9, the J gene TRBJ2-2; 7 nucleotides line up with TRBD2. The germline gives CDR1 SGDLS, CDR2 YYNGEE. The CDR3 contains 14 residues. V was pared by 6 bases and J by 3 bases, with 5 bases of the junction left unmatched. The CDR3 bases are TGTGCCAGCACCCCCGGGGGGTACACCGGGGAGCTGTTTTTT. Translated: CASTPGGYTGELFF.

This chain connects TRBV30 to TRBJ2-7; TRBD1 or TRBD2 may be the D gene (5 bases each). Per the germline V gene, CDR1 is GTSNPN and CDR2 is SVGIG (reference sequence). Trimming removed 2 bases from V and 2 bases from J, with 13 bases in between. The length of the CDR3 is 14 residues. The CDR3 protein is CAWSPRGSPYEQYF. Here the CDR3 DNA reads TGTGCCTGGAGTCCCCGGGGCAGTCCCTACGAGCAGTACTTC. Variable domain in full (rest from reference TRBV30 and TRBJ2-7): SQTIHQWPATLVQPVGSPLSLECTVEGTSNPNLYWYRQAAGRGLQLLFYSVGIGQISSEVPQNLSASRPQDRQFILSSKKLLLSDSGFYLCAWSPRGSPYEQYFGPGTRLTVT.

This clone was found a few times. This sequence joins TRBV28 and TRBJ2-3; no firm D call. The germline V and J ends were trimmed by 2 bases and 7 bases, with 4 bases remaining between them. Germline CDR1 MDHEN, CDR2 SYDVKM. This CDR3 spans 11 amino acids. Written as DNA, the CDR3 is TGTGCCAGCAGTTTAGGAAATACGCAGTATTTT. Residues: CASSLGNTQYF.

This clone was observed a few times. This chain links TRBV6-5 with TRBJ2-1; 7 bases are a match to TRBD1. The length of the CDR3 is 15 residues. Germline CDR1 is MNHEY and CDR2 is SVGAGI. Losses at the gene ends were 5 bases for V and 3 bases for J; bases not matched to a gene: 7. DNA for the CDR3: TGTGCCAGCAGTCAATCGACAGGGATCTACAATGAGCAGTTCTTC. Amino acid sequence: CASSQSTGIYNEQFF.

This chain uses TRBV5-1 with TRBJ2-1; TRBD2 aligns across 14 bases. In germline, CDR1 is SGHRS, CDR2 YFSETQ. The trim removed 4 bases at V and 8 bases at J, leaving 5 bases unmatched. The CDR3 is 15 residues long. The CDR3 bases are TGCGCCAGCAGCGCGGGACTAGCGGGAGTAGATGAGCAGTTCTTC. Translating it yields CASSAGLAGVDEQFF.

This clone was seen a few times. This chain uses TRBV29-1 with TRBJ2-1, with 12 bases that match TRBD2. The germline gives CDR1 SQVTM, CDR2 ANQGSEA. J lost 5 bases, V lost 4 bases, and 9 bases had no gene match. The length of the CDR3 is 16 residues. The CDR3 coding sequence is TGCAGCGTTGGTCGCGGCCTAGCGGGGGGGAACAATGAGCAGTTCTTC. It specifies CSVGRGLAGGNNEQFF.

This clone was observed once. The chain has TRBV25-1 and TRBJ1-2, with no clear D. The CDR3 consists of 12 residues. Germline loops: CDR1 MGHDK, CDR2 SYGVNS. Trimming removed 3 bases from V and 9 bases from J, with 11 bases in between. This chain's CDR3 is CASSDYRWSYTF. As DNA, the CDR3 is TGTGCCAGCAGTGATTATCGTTGGAGCTACACCTTC.

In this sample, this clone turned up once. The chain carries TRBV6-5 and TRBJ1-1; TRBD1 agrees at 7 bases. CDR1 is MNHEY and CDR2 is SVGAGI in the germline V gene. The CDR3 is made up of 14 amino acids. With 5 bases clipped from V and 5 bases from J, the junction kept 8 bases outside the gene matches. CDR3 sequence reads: CASSGDSGRTEAFF. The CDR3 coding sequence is TGTGCCAGCAGTGGGGACAGTGGCCGAACTGAAGCTTTCTTT.

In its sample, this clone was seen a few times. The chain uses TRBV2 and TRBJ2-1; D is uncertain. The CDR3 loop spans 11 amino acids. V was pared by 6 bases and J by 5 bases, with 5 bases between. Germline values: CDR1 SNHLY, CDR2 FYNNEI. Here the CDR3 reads CASRYNNEQFF. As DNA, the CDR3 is TGTGCCAGCAGGTACAACAATGAGCAGTTCTTC.

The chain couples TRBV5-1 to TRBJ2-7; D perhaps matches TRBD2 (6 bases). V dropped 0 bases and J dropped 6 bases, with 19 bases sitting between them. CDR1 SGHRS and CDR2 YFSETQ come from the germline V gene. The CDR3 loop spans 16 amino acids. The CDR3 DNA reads TGCGCCAGCAGCTTGGCGATGGGGCGGCTCGGGGGCGAGCAGTACTTC. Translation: CASSLAMGRLGGEQYF.

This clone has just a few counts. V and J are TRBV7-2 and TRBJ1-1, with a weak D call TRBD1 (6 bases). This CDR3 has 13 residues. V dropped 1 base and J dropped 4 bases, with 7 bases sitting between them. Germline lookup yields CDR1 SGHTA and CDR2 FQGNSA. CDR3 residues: CASSLGGGTEAFF. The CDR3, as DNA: TGTGCCAGCAGCTTAGGAGGGGGCACTGAAGCTTTCTTT.

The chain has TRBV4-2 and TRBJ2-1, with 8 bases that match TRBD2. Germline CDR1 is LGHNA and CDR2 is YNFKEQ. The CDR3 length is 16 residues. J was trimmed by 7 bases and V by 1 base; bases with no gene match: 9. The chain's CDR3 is CASSQVSGKNLNEQFF. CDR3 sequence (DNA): TGTGCCAGCAGCCAAGTTAGCGGGAAGAATCTAAATGAGCAGTTCTTC.

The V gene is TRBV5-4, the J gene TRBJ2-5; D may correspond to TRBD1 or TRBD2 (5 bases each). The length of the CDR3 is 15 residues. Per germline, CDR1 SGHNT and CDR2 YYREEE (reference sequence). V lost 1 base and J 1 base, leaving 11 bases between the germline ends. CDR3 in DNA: TGTGCCAGCAGCTTGTCAGGGAGCCCCCAAGAGACCCAGTACTTC. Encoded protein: CASSLSGSPQETQYF.

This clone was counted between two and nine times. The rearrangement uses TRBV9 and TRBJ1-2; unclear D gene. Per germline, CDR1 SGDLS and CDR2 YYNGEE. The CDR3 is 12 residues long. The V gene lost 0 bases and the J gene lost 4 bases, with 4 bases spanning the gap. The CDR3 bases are TGTGCCAGCAGCGTAGTCTCCTATGGCTACACCTTC. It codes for CASSVVSYGYTF.

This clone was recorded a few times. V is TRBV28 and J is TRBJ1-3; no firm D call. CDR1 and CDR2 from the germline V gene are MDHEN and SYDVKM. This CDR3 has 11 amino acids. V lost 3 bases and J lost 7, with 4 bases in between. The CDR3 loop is CASSFVNTIYF. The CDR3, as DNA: TGTGCCAGCAGTTTCGTGAACACCATATATTTT.

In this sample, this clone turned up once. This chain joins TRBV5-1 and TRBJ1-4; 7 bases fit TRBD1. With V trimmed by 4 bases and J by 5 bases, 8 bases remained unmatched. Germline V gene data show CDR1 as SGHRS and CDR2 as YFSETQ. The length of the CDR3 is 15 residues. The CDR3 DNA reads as TGCGCCAGCAGCGTGACAGGGTCCCTAAATGAAAAACTGTTTTTT. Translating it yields CASSVTGSLNEKLFF.

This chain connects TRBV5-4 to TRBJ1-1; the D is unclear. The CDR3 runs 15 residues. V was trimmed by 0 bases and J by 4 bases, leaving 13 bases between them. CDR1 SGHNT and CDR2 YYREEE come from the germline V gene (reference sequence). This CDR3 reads CASSLAGKGFTEAFF. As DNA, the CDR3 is TGTGCCAGCAGCTTGGCTGGGAAGGGTTTCACTGAAGCTTTCTTT.

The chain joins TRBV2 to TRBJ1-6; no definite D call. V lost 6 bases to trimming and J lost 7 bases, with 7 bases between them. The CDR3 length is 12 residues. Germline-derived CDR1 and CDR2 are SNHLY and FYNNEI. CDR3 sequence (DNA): TGTGCCAGCAGGTTGGAGAATTCACCCCTCCACTTT. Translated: CASRLENSPLHF.

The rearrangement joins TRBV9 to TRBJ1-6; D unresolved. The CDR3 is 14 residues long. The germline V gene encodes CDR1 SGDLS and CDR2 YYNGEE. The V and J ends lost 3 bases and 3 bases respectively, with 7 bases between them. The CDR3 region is CASSGPDYNSPLHF. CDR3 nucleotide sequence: TGTGCCAGCAGCGGCCCCGACTATAATTCACCCCTCCACTTT.

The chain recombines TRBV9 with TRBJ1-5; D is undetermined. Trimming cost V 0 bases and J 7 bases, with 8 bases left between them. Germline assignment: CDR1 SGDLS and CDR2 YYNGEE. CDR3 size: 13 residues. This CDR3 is CASSVGAVQPQHF. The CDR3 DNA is TGTGCCAGCAGCGTAGGGGCAGTACAGCCCCAGCATTTT.

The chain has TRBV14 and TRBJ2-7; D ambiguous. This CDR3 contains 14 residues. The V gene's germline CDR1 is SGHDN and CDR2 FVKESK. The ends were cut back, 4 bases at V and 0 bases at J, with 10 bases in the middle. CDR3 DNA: TGTGCCAGCAGCCCAGGATATCTCTCCTACGAGCAGTACTTC. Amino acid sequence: CASSPGYLSYEQYF.

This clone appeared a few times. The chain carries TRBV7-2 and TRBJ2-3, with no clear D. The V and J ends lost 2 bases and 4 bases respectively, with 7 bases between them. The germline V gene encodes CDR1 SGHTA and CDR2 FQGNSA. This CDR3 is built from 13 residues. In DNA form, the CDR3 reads TGTGCCAGCAGCTTACCAGTTGCAGATACGCAGTATTTT. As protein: CASSLPVADTQYF.